Listed below are T cell receptor beta chains from one sample, sequenced in a study of blood T cell repertoires in COVID-19. Profiling relied on immunoSEQ multiplex PCR, and the TCRdb table lists in-frame clones only, not all of them. The repertoire consists of under 250,000 clones, with around 85% occurring once and the leading ten covering approximately 8.6%. Sequences were obtained from PBMCs or T cells enriched from blood (not recorded which). These receptor sequences come from a woman in her forties or fifties with acute COVID-19. The CDR3 runs from the conserved cysteine through the conserved F or W. The D gene is left open where the match is weak. Rows give clone size only sometimes, using once, few, many, or a class for an expanded clone.

V	D	size	J	CDR3
TRBV19	TRBD1	NA	TRBJ1-2	CASNRGDFGGYTF
TRBV3-1/TRBV3-2	NA	NA	TRBJ1-1	CASSPRSGANTEAFF
TRBV12-3/TRBV12-4	TRBD1	NA	TRBJ1-5	CASSFGQGQPQHF
TRBV19	TRBD1	once	TRBJ1-4	CASSIMGQLEKLFF
TRBV6-5	TRBD1	NA	TRBJ2-1	CASSLKWPGGNEQFF
TRBV30	NA	NA	TRBJ2-7	CAWSVQNEQYF
TRBV24-1	TRBD1	NA	TRBJ2-1	CATGTGYNEQFF
TRBV4-3	TRBD2	NA	TRBJ2-1	CASSQAAGGPSYNEQFF
TRBV7-3	TRBD2	NA	TRBJ2-1	CASSFSGLASYNEQFF
TRBV7-2	NA	NA	TRBJ2-3	CASSLILSLGGAGTDTQYF
TRBV19	NA	few	TRBJ1-2	CASSIIGRNYGYTF
TRBV7-6	NA	NA	TRBJ1-2	CASSYQPQKDRSGSNYGYTF
TRBV7-2	TRBD1	once	TRBJ1-2	CASSPRGRFGYTF
TRBV29-1	TRBD1	NA	TRBJ1-1	CSVGYTGQGAITEAFF
TRBV4-2	TRBD1	NA	TRBJ2-3	CASSHAGQGTDTQYF
TRBV6-5	NA	NA	TRBJ2-1	CASSTSPDRVQFF
TRBV7-2	TRBD1	NA	TRBJ2-2	CASSTRDRENAGELFF
TRBV6-5	NA	NA	TRBJ2-3	CASTNTDTQYF
TRBV30	TRBD1	NA	TRBJ2-1	CAWNNQGASYNEQFF
TRBV7-2	NA	NA	TRBJ1-2	CASSLTGGANYGYTF
TRBV11-3	TRBD1	NA	TRBJ2-2	CASTSTLETGGTGELFF
TRBV7-2	TRBD2	NA	TRBJ2-5	CASSLDNSGPLGTQYF
TRBV29-1	TRBD1	NA	TRBJ1-1	CSVDSGGGTEAFF
TRBV23-1	TRBD1	NA	TRBJ1-5	CASSKGTENQPQHF
TRBV19	NA	NA	TRBJ1-5	CASSIPFNQPQHF
TRBV29-1	TRBD1	NA	TRBJ1-2	CSVEEGGGYTF
TRBV9	NA	few	TRBJ1-1	CASSDGLGEAFF
TRBV20-1	TRBD2	NA	TRBJ2-5	CSASWGGMETQYF
TRBV12-3/TRBV12-4	NA	NA	TRBJ1-6	CASRLTGNSPLHF
TRBV10-3	NA	NA	TRBJ2-2	CAISDARPGELFF
TRBV6-5	NA	NA	TRBJ2-7	CASSPRPSYEQYF
TRBV9	NA	few	TRBJ2-7	CASSVAGGTYEQYF
TRBV11-2	NA	NA	TRBJ2-7	CASSLGFSSYEQYF
TRBV19	NA	NA	TRBJ1-1	CASSPFRMPSEAFF
TRBV5-1	NA	NA	TRBJ2-7	CASSLQGGAVSYEQYF
TRBV27	NA	NA	TRBJ1-1	CASSLSPRNTEAFF
TRBV13	NA	once	TRBJ2-1	CASLGAGFNEQFF
TRBV10-3	NA	NA	TRBJ2-7	CAISAGTFTYEQYF
TRBV3-1/TRBV3-2	NA	few	TRBJ1-1	CASSQGQMNTEAFF
TRBV6-5	NA	NA	TRBJ1-5	CASRQYRGSNQPQHF
TRBV7-8	TRBD1	once	TRBJ2-7	CASSLAGQGTTGEQYF
TRBV6-5	TRBD1	NA	TRBJ1-2	CASSYTGEPNYGYTF
TRBV4-3	TRBD2	once	TRBJ2-7	CASSQGGGYQQYF
TRBV11-3	NA	NA	TRBJ2-6	CASSPSSGGANVLTF
TRBV10-3	TRBD1	NA	TRBJ1-2	CASLLAGTGEYGYTF
TRBV4-3	NA	NA	TRBJ2-3	CASSQEVARTDTQYF
TRBV6-2/TRBV6-3	TRBD1	NA	TRBJ1-5	CASSVWGQINQPQHF
TRBV30	NA	NA	TRBJ1-1	CAWRSGVNTEAFF
TRBV12-5	TRBD2	NA	TRBJ2-1	CASGRQTSGGGREQFF
TRBV29-1	NA	NA	TRBJ2-1	CSVWYTNYNEQFF
TRBV14	NA	once	TRBJ1-6	CASSLRQGSNSPLHF
TRBV30	NA	NA	TRBJ1-1	CAWSPDRNTEAFF
TRBV29-1	TRBD1	NA	TRBJ2-2	CSVGQGITGELFF
TRBV6-5	NA	NA	TRBJ1-6	CASSRRGLNNSPLHF
TRBV6-2/TRBV6-3	TRBD1	NA	TRBJ2-7	CASSPGTGNEEQYF